This TCR beta chain was captured by sequencing in a study of cytomegalovirus exposure and HLA in healthy donors. For the study at large: Most donors, approximately 82% of 350 to 450 genotyped, fell in the Caucasian-associated ancestry cluster.

CDR3 size: 16 residues. Germline V gene sequence: CDR1 SNHLY, CDR2 FYNNEI. Trimming removed 6 bases from V and 10 bases from J, with 22 bases in between. The PCR contained 60 Vbeta and 13 Jbeta primers. The repertoire was sequenced with immunoSEQ multiplex PCR; TCRdb's copy has only in-frame clones and lacks some. The sample lists around 130,000 clones, roughly 79% seen once, with 2.7% in the top ten. The sequencing sample was made of PBMCs. This receptor was taken from a boy under 10 years old in good health and CMV-seronegative. V is TRBV2 and J is TRBJ1-6, with D perhaps matching TRBD1 (6 bases). The chain's CDR3 is CASSVSGAGSGSPLHF. In nucleotides, the CDR3 is TGTGCCAGCAGCGTCTCAGGGGCGGGCTCGGGGTCACCCCTCCACTTT.